Shown below are 20 T cell receptor beta chains from a single sample sequenced in a study of early T cells in non-severe SARS-CoV-2 infection (dated by TCRdb to the early 2020s). The library was obtained by 5' RACE. Reads for this sample came from a NextSeq 500. Starting from the raw public reads, TCRdb applied fastp trimming at Q25, assembled clones with MiXCR and retained in-frame beta chains. Each entry is one CDR3 protein sequence, shown with its most common DNA and genes. For this sample the table gives 20,000 to 30,000 distinct CDR3 sequences, of which 4.4% were detected only once. The ten largest clonotypes hold 5.6% of the sample. Sample: whole blood. The receptors were gathered from an adult who was a healthcare worker with PCR-confirmed SARS-CoV-2 infection or an uninfected control (not recorded which).

This clonotype appeared many times. The chain links TRBV4-1 to TRBJ2-3, with D possibly TRBD1 on 9 matching bases. The V and J ends lost 1 base and 3 bases respectively, with 17 bases between them. CDR3 length: 17 amino acids. Germline-derived CDR1 and CDR2 are MGHRA and YSYEKL. CDR3 DNA sequence: TGCGCCAGCAGCCAAGTGGTAGCGGGGACAGGGACAGATACGCAGTATTTT. As protein: CASSQVVAGTGTDTQYF.

This clonotype came up many times. V is TRBV30 and J is TRBJ1-5; 8 nucleotides match TRBD1. The germline V gene has CDR1 GTSNPN and CDR2 SVGIG (reference sequence). Germline trimming cut 2 bases from V and 1 base from J; bases unmatched to any gene: 1. This CDR3 has 14 residues. The CDR3 spells CAWSYRGSNQPQHF. In nucleotides, the CDR3 is TGTGCCTGGAGTTACAGGGGGAGCAATCAGCCCCAGCATTTT. Complete variable domain (other parts from reference TRBV30 and TRBJ1-5): SQTIHQWPATLVQPVGSPLSLECTVEGTSNPNLYWYRQAAGRGLQLLFYSVGIGQISSEVPQNLSASRPQDRQFILSSKKLLLSDSGFYLCAWSYRGSNQPQHFGDGTRLSIL.

This clonotype has at least ten counts. The rearrangement joins TRBV12-3 or TRBV12-4 to TRBJ1-6; TRBD1 aligns across 7 bases. V was clipped by 5 bases and J by 7 bases; unmatched bases: 11. The CDR3 runs 16 residues. CDR3 region: CASSKQGTPGNSPLHF. CDR3 nucleotide sequence: TGTGCCAGCAGTAAACAGGGGACGCCGGGGAATTCACCCCTCCACTTT.

The table lists this clonotype with many counts. The chain links TRBV7-9 to TRBJ1-5; D not certain. There are 12 residues in the CDR3. The germline V and J ends were trimmed by 5 bases and 5 bases, with 7 bases remaining between them. CDR1 is SEHNR and CDR2 is FQNEAQ in the germline V gene (reference sequence). The CDR3 loop is CASSTWDQPQHF. CDR3 sequence (DNA): TGTGCCAGCAGCACGTGGGATCAGCCCCAGCATTTT.

This clonotype was counted between two and nine times. The J gene is TRBJ1-1, the V gene TRBV18; 8 bases map to TRBD1. The CDR3 runs to 12 residues. Looked up from germline, CDR1 is KGHSH and CDR2 is LQKENI. V lost 3 bases to trimming and J lost 10 bases; unmatched junction nucleotides: 4. The CDR3: CASSPDRGRAFF. For the CDR3, the DNA is TGTGCCAGCTCACCCGACAGGGGCCGAGCTTTCTTT.

The V gene is TRBV7-7, the J gene TRBJ2-1, with D unresolved. The CDR3 runs 13 residues. CDR1 is SSHAT, CDR2 FNYEAQ, per germline (reference sequence). Deletions cut 1 base from V and 3 bases from J, with 4 bases between. Here the CDR3 reads CASSLVDYNEQFF. CDR3 DNA sequence: TGTGCCAGCAGCTTAGTGGACTACAATGAGCAGTTCTTC.

This clonotype was recorded at least ten times. CDR3 sequence: CASSLTGAGTGELFF. CDR3 in DNA: TGTGCCAGCAGCTTAACGGGGGCTGGTACCGGGGAGCTGTTTTTT. The rearrangement links TRBV7-9 to TRBJ2-2, with D tentatively TRBD1 or TRBD2 (6 bases each). The CDR3 contains 15 residues. The ends were cut back, 2 bases at V and 5 bases at J, with 12 bases in the middle. In germline, CDR1 is SEHNR, CDR2 FQNEAQ (reference sequence).

This clonotype was observed at least ten times. The CDR3 coding sequence is TGTGCCACCAGTGACGACAGGGGGCGCAGGAATGAGCAGTTCTTC. Protein sequence: CATSDDRGRRNEQFF. The chain combines TRBV24-1 with TRBJ2-1; 10 nucleotides agree with TRBD1. Germline V lookup: CDR1 KGHDR, CDR2 SFDVKD. V trimming: 4 bases; J trimming: 7 bases; junction bases outside the gene matches: 6. There are 15 residues in the CDR3.

The table lists this clonotype with many counts. The chain links TRBV11-2 to TRBJ1-6; TRBD1 agrees at 8 bases. Germline assignment: CDR1 SGHAT and CDR2 FQNNGV. This CDR3 is built from 15 residues. V trimming: 6 bases; J trimming: 2 bases; junction bases outside the gene matches: 3. The CDR3 here is CASRQGAAYNSPLHF. The DNA for the CDR3 is TGTGCCAGCAGGCAGGGGGCCGCCTATAATTCACCCCTCCACTTT.

This clonotype was seen repeatedly, ten times or more. This chain connects TRBV12-3 or TRBV12-4 to TRBJ2-7; the D is unclear. CDR3 length equals 13 residues. V lost 3 bases to trimming and J lost 1 base, with 7 bases between them. The CDR3 reads CASSFSQSYEQYF. Here the CDR3 DNA reads TGTGCCAGCAGTTTCTCGCAGTCCTACGAGCAGTACTTC.

The CDR3 spells CSERKRGPAGELFF. The DNA for the CDR3 is TGCAGCGAGAGGAAGCGGGGGCCGGCCGGGGAGCTGTTTTTT. The chain uses TRBV29-1 and TRBJ2-2; 8 nucleotides agree with TRBD2. The CDR3 has 14 amino acids. V lost 7 bases to trimming and J lost 6 bases; unmatched junction nucleotides: 10. Per the germline V gene, CDR1 is SQVTM and CDR2 is ANQGSEA.

The table lists this clonotype with many counts. This chain's CDR3 is CASTDPGRSYEQYF. DNA of the CDR3: TGTGCCAGCACCGACCCGGGACGGAGCTACGAGCAGTACTTC. The J gene is TRBJ2-7, the V gene TRBV7-8, with D possibly called TRBD1 or TRBD2 (5 bases each). Trimming took 7 bases from V and 3 from J, leaving 16 bases between them. CDR3 length equals 14 residues. CDR1 is SGHVS, CDR2 FQNEAQ, per germline.

This clonotype showed up just a few times. The genes are TRBV7-2 and TRBJ1-2, with TRBD1 matching 8 bases. Trimming took 4 bases from V and 4 from J; bases not matched to a gene: 8. The CDR3 contains 15 residues. Germline lookup yields CDR1 SGHTA and CDR2 FQGNSA. CDR3: CASSSDREGSYGYTF. Written as DNA, the CDR3 is TGTGCCAGCAGCTCGGACAGGGAAGGGAGCTATGGCTACACCTTC.

The sample holds many counts of this clonotype. The chain uses TRBV11-2 and TRBJ2-1, with TRBD2 matching over 10 bases. Per germline, CDR1 SGHAT and CDR2 FQNNGV. The CDR3 totals 18 residues. V lost 1 base and J lost 2; bases outside the gene matches: 8. CDR3 in DNA: TGTGCCAGCAGCTTAGGACTACTAGCGGGGAAGCCCTACAATGAGCAGTTCTTC. This codes for CASSLGLLAGKPYNEQFF.

To note about this clonotype: The final CDR3 position lacks the conserved phenylalanine or tryptophan, pointing to a likely read error. CDR3 in DNA: TGTGCCAGCCCTAGACCGGGGAGAAACACTGAAGCTTTCTCT. Protein sequence: CASPRPGRNTEAFS. The chain carries TRBV12-3 or TRBV12-4 and TRBJ1-1; D remains ambiguous. V was cut by 8 bases and J by 2 bases, with 15 bases left in between. CDR3 length equals 14 residues.

This clonotype was seen ten or more times. This sequence joins TRBV6-2 or TRBV6-3 and TRBJ1-5, with a weak D call TRBD1 (5 bases). The CDR3 is 15 amino acids. Between the trimmed V and J ends, which lost 4 bases and 0 bases, there was a span of 10 bases. Looked up from germline, CDR1 is MNHEY and CDR2 is SVGEGT. The CDR3 sequence is CASSFRGNSNQPQHF. The CDR3 region has the DNA TGTGCCAGCAGTTTTAGGGGTAATAGCAATCAGCCCCAGCATTTT.

This clonotype was observed at least ten times. The chain's CDR3 is CAISASGTNTDTQYF. For the CDR3, the DNA is TGTGCCATCAGTGCCTCCGGGACAAACACAGATACGCAGTATTTT. This chain uses TRBV10-3 with TRBJ2-3, with D possibly being TRBD1 (6 bases). This CDR3 spans 15 amino acids. Germline V gene data show CDR1 as ENHRY and CDR2 as SYGVKD. Deletions cut 4 bases from V and 2 bases from J, with 13 bases between.

This clonotype was seen many times. The chain has TRBV11-2 and TRBJ2-3; TRBD1 matches at 8 bases. Germline CDR1 reads SGHAT; CDR2 reads FQNNGV. Losses at the gene ends were 5 bases for V and 5 bases for J; bases not matched to a gene: 6. The CDR3 has 14 residues. The CDR3 nucleotides read TGTGCCAGCAGCCGAACAGGGGGTGGAGATACGCAGTATTTT. Protein sequence: CASSRTGGGDTQYF.

This clonotype occurred many times. The CDR3 here is CASSLVGQGAKTQYF. CDR3 in DNA: TGTGCCAGCAGCTTAGTAGGTCAGGGGGCGAAGACCCAGTACTTC. The genes are TRBV7-9 and TRBJ2-5, with TRBD1 matching over 8 bases. Germline-derived CDR1 and CDR2 are SEHNR and FQNEAQ (reference sequence). Trimming cost V 1 base and J 6 bases; bases outside gene matches: 7. CDR3 length: 15 amino acids.

This clonotype was detected ten times or more. The chain employs TRBV28 and TRBJ1-4; D unresolved. CDR3 length equals 16 residues. The V gene lost 3 bases and the J gene lost 0 bases, with 11 bases spanning the gap. CDR1 and CDR2 from the germline V gene are MDHEN and SYDVKM. DNA for the CDR3: TGTGCCAGCAGTTTTGGCAGTAGTGCAACTAATGAAAAACTGTTTTTT. Protein product: CASSFGSSATNEKLFF.